This TCR beta chain came from a study of cytomegalovirus exposure and HLA in healthy donors. Findings and limits, study-wide: Later work associated over 15,000 TCR beta sequences with HLA alleles at 0.05 false discovery rate. The authors excluded some V segments, including TRBV6-2 and TRBV6-3, as indistinguishable.

Germline V CDR1 and CDR2: SGHNT, YENEEA. V was pared by 2 bases and J by 0 bases, with 3 bases of the junction left unmatched. The CDR3 loop spans 15 amino acids. PCR primers comprised 60 Vbeta and 13 Jbeta primers. TCRdb keeps only in-frame clones here, not all; method: immunoSEQ multiplex PCR. The top ten hold under 2% of the sample, which has 220,000 or so clones, under 80% seen once. In the case of this clone: Its antigen is not identified.

Sequenced sample: PBMCs. The source is a young woman in good health and CMV-seronegative. The chain couples TRBV11-3 to TRBJ1-2; the match to TRBD1 covers 7 bases. Here the CDR3 reads CASSLTGEANYGYTF. The CDR3 DNA reads TGTGCCAGCAGCTTAACAGGGGAGGCTAACTATGGCTACACCTTC.